These 3 T cell receptor beta chains were sequenced from one sample in a study of graft-versus-host responses after intestinal transplantation. The data were produced by immunoSEQ multiplex PCR, yet TCRdb's version contains in-frame clones alone and is incomplete. The sample has under 130,000 clones; 93% are singletons. These receptors' targets are unknown. This specimen consisted of unstimulated CD8+ T cells sorted from spleen or lymph node cells, obtained before intestinal transplant. The receptors here all came from a human donor who received an intestinal transplant.

The sample holds one count of this clone. The chain combines TRBV19 with TRBJ2-2, with 11 bases identical to TRBD2. The CDR3 has 17 amino acids. CDR1 is LNHDA, CDR2 SQIVND, per germline (reference sequence). The V segment lost 3 bases and the J segment 8 bases; nucleotides outside the gene matches: 11. The CDR3 coding sequence is TGTGCCAGTAGTATCTTAGCGGGGGGGCTGGATTTTGGGGAGCTGTTTTTT. The encoded protein is CASSILAGGLDFGELFF.

The genes are TRBV5-1 and TRBJ2-5; D remains unclear. The last part of the DNA fits TRBJ2-7 better; the J call may be wrong. The CDR3 extends over 13 amino acids. Germline lookup yields CDR1 SGHRS and CDR2 YFSETQ. The CDR3: CASSFELSYEQYF. The CDR3 DNA sequence: TGCGCCAGCAGCTTCGAATTATCCTACGAGCAGTACTTC.

The chain uses TRBV7-9 and TRBJ2-7; D is possibly TRBD1 (6 bases). The CDR3 is made up of 14 amino acids. V was cut by 5 bases and J by 0 bases, with 11 bases left in between. CDR1 is SEHNR and CDR2 is FQNEAQ in the germline V gene (reference sequence). The CDR3, as DNA: TGTGCCAGCAGCGGGACACCAGACTCCTACGAGCAGTACTTC. It specifies CASSGTPDSYEQYF. Variable domain in full (rest from reference TRBV7-9 and TRBJ2-7): DTGVSQNPRHKITKRGQNVTFRCDPISEHNRLYWYRQTLGQGPEFLTYFQNEAQLEKSRLLSDRFSAERPKGSFSTLEIQRTEQGDSAMYLCASSGTPDSYEQYFGPGTRLTVT.